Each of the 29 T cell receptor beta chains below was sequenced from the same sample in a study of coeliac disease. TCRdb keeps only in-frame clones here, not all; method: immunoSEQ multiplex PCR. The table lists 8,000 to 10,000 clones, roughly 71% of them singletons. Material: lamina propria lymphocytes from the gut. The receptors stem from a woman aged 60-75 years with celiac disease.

For the CDR3, the DNA is TGCGCCAGCAGCTTTGGTTCAGCGGATACGCAGTATTTT. Its translation is CASSFGSADTQYF. The chain carries TRBV5-1 and TRBJ2-3; D not certain. V was trimmed by 2 bases and J by 6 bases, leaving 10 bases between them. The CDR3 spans 13 residues. In germline, CDR1 is SGHRS, CDR2 YFSETQ.

Written as DNA, the CDR3 is TGTGCCAGCAGTTTTTCTGGGACAACATACGAGCAGTACTTC. This gives the protein CASSFSGTTYEQYF. The V and J genes are TRBV28 and TRBJ2-7, with D perhaps TRBD1 (6 bases). V lost 3 bases to trimming and J lost 4 bases, with 13 bases between them. CDR3 size: 14 residues. Germline assignment: CDR1 MDHEN and CDR2 SYDVKM.

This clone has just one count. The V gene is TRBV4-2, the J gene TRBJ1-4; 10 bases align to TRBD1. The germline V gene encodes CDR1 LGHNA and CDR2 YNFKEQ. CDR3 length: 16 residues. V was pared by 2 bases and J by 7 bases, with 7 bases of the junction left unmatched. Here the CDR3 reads CASSQTLTGGSEKLFF. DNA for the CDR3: TGTGCCAGCAGCCAAACCTTGACAGGGGGCAGTGAAAAACTGTTTTTT.

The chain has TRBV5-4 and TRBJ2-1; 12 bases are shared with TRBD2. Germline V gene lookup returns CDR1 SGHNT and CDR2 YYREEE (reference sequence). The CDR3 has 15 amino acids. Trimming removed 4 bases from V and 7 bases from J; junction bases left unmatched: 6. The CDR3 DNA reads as TGTGCCAGCAGCCCTAGCGGGGGGGCGCAGAATGAGCAGTTCTTC. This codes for CASSPSGGAQNEQFF. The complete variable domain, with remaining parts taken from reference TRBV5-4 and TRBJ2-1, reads ETGVTQSPTHLIKTRGQQVTLRCSSQSGHNTVSWYQQALGQGPQFIFQYYREEENGRGNFPPRFSGLQFPNYSSELNVNALELDDSALYLCASSPSGGAQNEQFFGPGTRLTVL.

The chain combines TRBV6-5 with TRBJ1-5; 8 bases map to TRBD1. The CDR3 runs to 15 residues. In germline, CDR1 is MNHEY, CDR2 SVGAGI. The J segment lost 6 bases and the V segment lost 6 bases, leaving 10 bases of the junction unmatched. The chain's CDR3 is CASSKNRGGIQPQHF. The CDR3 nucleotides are TGTGCCAGCAGCAAAAACAGGGGGGGTATTCAGCCCCAGCATTTT.

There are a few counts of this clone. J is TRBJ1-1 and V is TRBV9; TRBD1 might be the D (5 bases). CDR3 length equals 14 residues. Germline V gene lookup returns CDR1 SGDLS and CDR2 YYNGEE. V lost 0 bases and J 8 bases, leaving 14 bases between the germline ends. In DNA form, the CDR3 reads TGTGCCAGCAGCGTAGACGACAGCCAGGAGGAAGCTTTCTTT. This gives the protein CASSVDDSQEEAFF.

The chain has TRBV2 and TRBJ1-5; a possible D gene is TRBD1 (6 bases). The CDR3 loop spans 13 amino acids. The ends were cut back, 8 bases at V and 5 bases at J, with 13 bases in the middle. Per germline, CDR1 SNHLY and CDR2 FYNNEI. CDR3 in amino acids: CASRGEGDQPQHF. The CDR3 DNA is TGTGCCAGCCGGGGAGAGGGGGATCAGCCCCAGCATTTT.

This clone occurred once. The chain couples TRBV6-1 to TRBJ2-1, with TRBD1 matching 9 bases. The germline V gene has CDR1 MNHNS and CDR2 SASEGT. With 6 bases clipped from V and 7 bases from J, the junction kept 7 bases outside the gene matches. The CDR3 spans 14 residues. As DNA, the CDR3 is TGTGCCAGCAGCCAGGACAGGGGAAGGAATGAGCAGTTCTTC. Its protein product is CASSQDRGRNEQFF.

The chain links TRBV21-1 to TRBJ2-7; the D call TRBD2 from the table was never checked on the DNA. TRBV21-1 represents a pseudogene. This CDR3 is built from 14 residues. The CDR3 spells CASSHRDYSYEQYF. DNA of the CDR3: TGTGCCAGCAGCCACCGGGACTACTCCTACGAGCAGTACTTC.

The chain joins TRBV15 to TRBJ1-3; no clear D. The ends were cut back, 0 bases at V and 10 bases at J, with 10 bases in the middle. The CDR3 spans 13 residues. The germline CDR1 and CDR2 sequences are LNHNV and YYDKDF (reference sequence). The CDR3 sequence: CATSRDRGETIYF. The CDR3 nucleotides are TGTGCCACCAGCAGAGATCGCGGGGAGACCATATATTTT.

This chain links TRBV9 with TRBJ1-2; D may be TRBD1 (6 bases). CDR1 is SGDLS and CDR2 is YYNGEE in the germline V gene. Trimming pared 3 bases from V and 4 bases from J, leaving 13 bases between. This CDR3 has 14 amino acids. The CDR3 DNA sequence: TGTGCCAGCAGCGGAACGGGGGGGCTCTATGGCTACACCTTC. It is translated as CASSGTGGLYGYTF.

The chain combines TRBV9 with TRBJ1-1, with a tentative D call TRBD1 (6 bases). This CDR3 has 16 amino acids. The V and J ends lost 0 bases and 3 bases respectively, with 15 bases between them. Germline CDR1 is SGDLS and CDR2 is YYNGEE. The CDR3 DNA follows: TGTGCCAGCAGCGTAGAGGGGGGGGAGGCCGACACTGAAGCTTTCTTT. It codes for CASSVEGGEADTEAFF.

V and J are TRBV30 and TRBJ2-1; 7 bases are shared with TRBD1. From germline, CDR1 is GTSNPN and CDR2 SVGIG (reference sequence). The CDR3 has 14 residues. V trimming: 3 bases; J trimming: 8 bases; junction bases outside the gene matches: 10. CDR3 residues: CAWRGDSHVYEQFF. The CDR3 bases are TGTGCCTGGAGGGGGGACAGCCACGTCTATGAGCAGTTCTTC.

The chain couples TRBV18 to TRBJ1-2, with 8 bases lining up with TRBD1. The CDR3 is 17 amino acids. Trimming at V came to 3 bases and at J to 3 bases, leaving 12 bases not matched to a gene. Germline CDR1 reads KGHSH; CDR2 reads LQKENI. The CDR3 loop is CASSPIQGVSSDYGYTF. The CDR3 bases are TGTGCCAGCTCACCTATACAGGGGGTTTCCTCTGACTATGGCTACACCTTC.

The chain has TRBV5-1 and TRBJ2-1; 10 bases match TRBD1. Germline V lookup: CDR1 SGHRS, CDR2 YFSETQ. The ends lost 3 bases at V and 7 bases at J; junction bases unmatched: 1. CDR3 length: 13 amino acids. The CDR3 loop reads CASSWGQGNEQFF. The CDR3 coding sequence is TGCGCCAGCAGCTGGGGACAGGGGAATGAGCAGTTCTTC.

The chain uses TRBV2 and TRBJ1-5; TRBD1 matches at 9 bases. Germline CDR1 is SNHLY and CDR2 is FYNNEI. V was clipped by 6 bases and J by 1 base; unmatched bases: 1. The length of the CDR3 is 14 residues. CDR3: CASSGQGSNQPQHF. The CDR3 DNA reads TGTGCCAGCAGCGGACAGGGGAGCAATCAGCCCCAGCATTTT.

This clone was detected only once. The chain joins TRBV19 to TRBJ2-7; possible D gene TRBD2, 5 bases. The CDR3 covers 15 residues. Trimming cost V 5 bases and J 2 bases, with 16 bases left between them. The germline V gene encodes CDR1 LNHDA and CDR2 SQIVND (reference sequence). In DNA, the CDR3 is TGTGCCAGTAGTCCTAGCTCACAAAGGACCTACGAGCAGTACTTC. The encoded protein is CASSPSSQRTYEQYF.

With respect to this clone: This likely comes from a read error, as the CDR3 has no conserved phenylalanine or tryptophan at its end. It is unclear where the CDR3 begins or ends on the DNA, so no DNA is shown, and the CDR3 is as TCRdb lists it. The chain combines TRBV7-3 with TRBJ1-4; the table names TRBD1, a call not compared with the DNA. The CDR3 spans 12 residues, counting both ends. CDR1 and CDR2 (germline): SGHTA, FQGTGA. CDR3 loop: CASRSSPDRESV.

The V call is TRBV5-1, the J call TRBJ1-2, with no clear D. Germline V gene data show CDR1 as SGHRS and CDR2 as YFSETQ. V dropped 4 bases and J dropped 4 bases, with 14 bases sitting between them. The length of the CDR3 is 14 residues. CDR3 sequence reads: CASSPGQNGYGYTF. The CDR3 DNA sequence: TGCGCCAGCAGCCCGGGTCAGAACGGCTATGGCTACACCTTC. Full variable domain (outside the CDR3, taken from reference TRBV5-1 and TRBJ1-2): KAGVTQTPRYLIKTRGQQVTLSCSPISGHRSVSWYQQTPGQGLQFLFEYFSETQRNKGNFPGRFSGRQFSNSRSEMNVSTLELGDSALYLCASSPGQNGYGYTFGSGTRLTVV.

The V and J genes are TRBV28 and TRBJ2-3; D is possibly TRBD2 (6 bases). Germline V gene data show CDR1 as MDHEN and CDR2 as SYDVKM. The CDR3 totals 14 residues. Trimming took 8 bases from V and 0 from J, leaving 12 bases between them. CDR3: CASSRDGSTDTQYF. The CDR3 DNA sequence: TGTGCCAGCTCGCGGGACGGTAGCACAGATACGCAGTATTTT.

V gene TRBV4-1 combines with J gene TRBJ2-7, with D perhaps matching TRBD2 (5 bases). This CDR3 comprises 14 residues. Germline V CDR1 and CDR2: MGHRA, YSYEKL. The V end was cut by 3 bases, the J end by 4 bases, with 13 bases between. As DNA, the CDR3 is TGCGCCAGCAGCCACCCCACGGGGTCGTACGAGCAGTACTTC. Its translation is CASSHPTGSYEQYF.

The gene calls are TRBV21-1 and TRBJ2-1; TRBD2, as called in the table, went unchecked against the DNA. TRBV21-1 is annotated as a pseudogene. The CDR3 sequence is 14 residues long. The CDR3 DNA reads TGTGCCAGCGGGAGGCTGGGGTCCTACAATGAGCAGTTCTTC. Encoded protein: CASGRLGSYNEQFF.

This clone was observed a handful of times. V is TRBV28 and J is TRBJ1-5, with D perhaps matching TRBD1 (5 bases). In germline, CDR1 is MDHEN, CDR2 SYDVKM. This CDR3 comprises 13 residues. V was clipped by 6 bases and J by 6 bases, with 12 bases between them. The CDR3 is CASRTTQGQPQHF. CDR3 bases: TGTGCCAGCAGGACGACGCAGGGTCAGCCCCAGCATTTT.

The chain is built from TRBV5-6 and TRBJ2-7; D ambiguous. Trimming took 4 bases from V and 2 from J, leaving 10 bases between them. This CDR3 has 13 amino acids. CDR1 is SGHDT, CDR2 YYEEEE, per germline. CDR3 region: CASSPSVAYEQYF. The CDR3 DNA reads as TGTGCCAGCAGCCCCAGTGTCGCCTACGAGCAGTACTTC.

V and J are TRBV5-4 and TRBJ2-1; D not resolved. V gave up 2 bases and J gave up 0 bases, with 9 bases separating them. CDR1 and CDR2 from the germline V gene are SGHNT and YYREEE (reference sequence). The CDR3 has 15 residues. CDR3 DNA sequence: TGTGCCAGCAGCTTTGTCCTGAGCTCCTACAATGAGCAGTTCTTC. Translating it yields CASSFVLSSYNEQFF.

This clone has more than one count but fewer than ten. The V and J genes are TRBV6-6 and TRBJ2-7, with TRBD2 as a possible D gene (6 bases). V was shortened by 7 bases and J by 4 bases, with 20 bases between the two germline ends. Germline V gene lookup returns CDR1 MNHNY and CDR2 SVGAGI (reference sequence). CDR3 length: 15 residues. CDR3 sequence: CASTHPGMEGYEQYF. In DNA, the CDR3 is TGTGCCAGCACCCACCCCGGGATGGAGGGGTACGAGCAGTACTTC.

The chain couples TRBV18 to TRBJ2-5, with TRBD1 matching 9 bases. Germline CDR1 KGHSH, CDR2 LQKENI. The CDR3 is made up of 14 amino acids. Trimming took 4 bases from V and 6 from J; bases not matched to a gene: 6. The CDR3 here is CASSRAGQGQTQYF. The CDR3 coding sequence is TGTGCCAGCTCACGAGCGGGACAGGGCCAGACCCAGTACTTC.

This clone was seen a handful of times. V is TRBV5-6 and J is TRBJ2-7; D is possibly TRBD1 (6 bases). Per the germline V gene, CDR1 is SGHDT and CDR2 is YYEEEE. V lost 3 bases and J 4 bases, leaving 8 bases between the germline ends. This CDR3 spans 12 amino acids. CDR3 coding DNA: TGTGCCAGCAGCTCACAGGGTTACGAGCAGTACTTC. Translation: CASSSQGYEQYF.

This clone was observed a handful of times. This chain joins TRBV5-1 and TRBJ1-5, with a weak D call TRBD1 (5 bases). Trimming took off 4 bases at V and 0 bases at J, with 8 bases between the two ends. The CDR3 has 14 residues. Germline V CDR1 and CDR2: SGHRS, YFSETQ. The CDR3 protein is CASSPGDSNQPQHF. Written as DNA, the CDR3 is TGCGCCAGCAGCCCGGGGGATAGCAATCAGCCCCAGCATTTT.